A single sample is the source of the 24 T cell receptor beta chains below, sequenced in a study of PD-1 blockade in classical Hodgkin lymphoma. All patients experienced relapse after autologous stem cell transplantation, and brentuximab vedotin exposure was variable. The assay was immunoSEQ multiplex PCR, and TCRdb's table has in-frame clones only and misses some. The repertoire holds tens of thousands of clones, about three quarters seen once, with about a sixth in the top ten. The sequencing here drew on peripheral blood mononuclear cells (PBMCs), taken at baseline. These receptors all stem from a human donor with classical Hodgkin lymphoma.

This clone was counted only a few times. The rearrangement links TRBV19 to TRBJ1-2; D is unresolved. Germline assignment: CDR1 LNHDA and CDR2 SQIVND (reference sequence). With 3 bases removed from V and 5 bases from J, the gap between germline ends came to 7 bases. This CDR3 comprises 12 residues. CDR3 region: CASSMMVYGYTF. CDR3 sequence (DNA): TGTGCCAGTAGTATGATGGTATATGGCTACACCTTC.

The chain combines TRBV30 with TRBJ2-3; D remains ambiguous. The germline V and J ends were trimmed by 2 bases and 4 bases, with 4 bases remaining between them. Germline V gives CDR1 GTSNPN, CDR2 SVGIG (reference sequence). The CDR3 has 11 amino acids. The CDR3 nucleotides read TGTGCCTGGAGTAGGGCAGATACGCAGTATTTT. Amino acid sequence: CAWSRADTQYF.

The chain is built from TRBV19 and TRBJ1-6, with D unresolved. V was clipped by 5 bases and J by 9 bases, with 11 bases between them. The CDR3 runs to 13 residues. Germline CDR1 LNHDA, CDR2 SQIVND (reference sequence). CDR3 sequence (DNA): TGTGCCAGTAGTTTTTTGGGTCTTTCACCCCTCCACTTT. Translating it yields CASSFLGLSPLHF.

The chain combines TRBV5-4 with TRBJ1-3, with D unresolved. Germline V CDR1 and CDR2: SGHNT, YYREEE (reference sequence). The V end was cut by 0 bases, the J end by 6 bases, with 1 base between. The CDR3 is 11 residues long. The CDR3 DNA reads as TGTGCCAGCAGCTTGGAAAACACCATATATTTT. It translates to CASSLENTIYF.

This clone came up a few times. J is TRBJ2-7 and V is TRBV10-2, with 10 bases identical to TRBD1. The germline CDR1 and CDR2 sequences are WSHSY and SAAADI. J lost 4 bases, V lost 10 bases, and 10 bases had no gene match. CDR3 length: 14 amino acids. CDR3 in DNA: TGCGCCAAATTGCCGGGACAGGGGATTTACGAGCAGTACTTC. Amino acid sequence: CAKLPGQGIYEQYF.

This clone was seen a few times. This chain connects TRBV5-6 to TRBJ1-5; D may be TRBD1 (5 bases). The CDR3 spans 15 residues. The V end was cut by 4 bases, the J end by 7 bases, with 18 bases between. The germline V gene encodes CDR1 SGHDT and CDR2 YYEEEE. The CDR3 nucleotides are TGTGCCAGCAGCCTTGGGACCGCCTCACGGCAGCCCCAGCATTTT. It encodes CASSLGTASRQPQHF.

Turning to this clone: Distinct nucleotide sequences in the sample also encode this CDR3. The CDR3 here is CASSVTSRSYEQYF. The CDR3 DNA reads TGTGCCAGCAGTGTTACATCCCGTTCCTACGAGCAGTACTTC. The chain couples TRBV6-5 to TRBJ2-7; D remains ambiguous. Germline V gives CDR1 MNHEY, CDR2 SVGAGI. The CDR3 length is 14 residues. Trimming left V 5 bases short and J 1 base short, with 12 bases between.

The chain has TRBV7-2 and TRBJ2-3; 9 bases fit TRBD1. Unmatched junction bases numbered 8, after V lost 6 bases and J lost 1 base. Germline CDR1 is SGHTA and CDR2 is FQGNSA. The CDR3 runs 16 residues. CDR3 bases: TGTGCCAGCAGTCAGCGGCGGACAGGGGGCACAGATACGCAGTATTTT. Its protein product is CASSQRRTGGTDTQYF.

The J gene is TRBJ2-2, the V gene TRBV19; tentative D call: TRBD2 (6 bases). This CDR3 spans 16 amino acids. Germline assignment: CDR1 LNHDA and CDR2 SQIVND (reference sequence). Trimming stripped 1 base from V and 5 bases from J, with 14 bases between. For the CDR3, the DNA is TGTGCCAGTAGTATAGGTAGGACTAAGGGGACCGGGGAGCTGTTTTTT. Protein sequence: CASSIGRTKGTGELFF.

The chain joins TRBV19 to TRBJ2-1; 8 bases map to TRBD1. The junction had 6 bases not matched to a gene; V was cut back by 2 bases and J by 6 bases. There are 15 residues in the CDR3. The germline V gene has CDR1 LNHDA and CDR2 SQIVND (reference sequence). The CDR3 DNA follows: TGTGCCAGTAGTATACAGGGGGCGCGGGGCAATGAGCAGTTCTTC. This translates into CASSIQGARGNEQFF.

The V gene is TRBV28, the J gene TRBJ1-1; D not resolved. V was trimmed by 3 bases and J by 1 base, leaving 15 bases between them. The CDR3 runs to 16 residues. Germline CDR1 reads MDHEN; CDR2 reads SYDVKM. The DNA of the CDR3 is TGTGCCAGCAGTTTTAGTAGGGTTTGGAAGAACACTGAAGCTTTCTTT. This translates into CASSFSRVWKNTEAFF.

V gene TRBV6-5 combines with J gene TRBJ2-6, with unresolved D. CDR3 length: 13 residues. V lost 8 bases and J lost 4, with 9 bases in between. CDR1 is MNHEY and CDR2 is SVGAGI in the germline V gene. The CDR3 nucleotides read TGTGCCAGCGGGATCGAAGGGGCCAACGTCCTGACTTTC. Its protein product is CASGIEGANVLTF.

A note on this clone: The junction shows a germline mismatch at one end, possibly a read error. The rearrangement links TRBV14 to TRBJ1-1; D is uncertain. CDR3 length: 15 amino acids. Germline CDR1 reads SGHDN; CDR2 reads FVKESK. The CDR3 nucleotides are TGTGCCAGCAGCCAACAGACGGGGATGAACCCTGAAGCTTTCTTT. It encodes CASSQQTGMNPEAFF. The whole variable domain, filled in from reference TRBV14 and TRBJ1-1, reads EAGVTQFPSHSVIEKGQTVTLRCDPISGHDNLYWYRRVMGKEIKFLLHFVKESKQDESGMPNNRFLAERTGGTYSTLKVQPAELEDSGVYFCASSQQTGMNPEAFFGQGTRLTVV.

This sequence joins TRBV20-1 and TRBJ2-5; D is uncertain. Trimming took off 5 bases at V and 14 bases at J, with 15 bases between the two ends. CDR1 is DFQATT, CDR2 SNEGSKA, per germline (reference sequence). The CDR3 sequence is 10 residues long. CDR3 nucleotides: TGCAGTGCTGAAAAGCATAGTATATACTTC. Amino acid sequence: CSAEKHSIYF.

The chain combines TRBV6-5 with TRBJ2-1, with D perhaps matching TRBD1 (5 bases). Germline-derived CDR1 and CDR2 are MNHEY and SVGAGI. The germline V and J ends were trimmed by 2 bases and 12 bases, with 14 bases remaining between them. The CDR3 is made up of 13 amino acids. In nucleotides, the CDR3 is TGTGCCAGCAGTTACGATGACATTAGGGGGCAGTTCTTC. The encoded protein is CASSYDDIRGQFF.

J is TRBJ2-7 and V is TRBV6-1; TRBD2 matches at 7 bases. V trimming: 2 bases; J trimming: 1 base; junction bases outside the gene matches: 8. The length of the CDR3 is 16 residues. Germline lookup yields CDR1 MNHNS and CDR2 SASEGT. CDR3 protein: CASSESLADNSYEQYF. CDR3 DNA: TGTGCCAGCAGTGAATCTCTAGCGGATAATTCCTACGAGCAGTACTTC.

The chain links TRBV23-1 to TRBJ2-4, with D perhaps assigned TRBD1 or TRBD2 (5 bases each). TRBV23-1 is flagged as an ORF with uncertain function. This CDR3 has 15 residues. Trimming shortened V by 2 bases and J by 0 bases, and 8 bases separated the two germline ends. CDR3 protein: CASSQGTIAKNIQYF. CDR3 DNA: TGCGCCAGCAGTCAAGGGACCATAGCCAAAAACATTCAGTACTTC.

The chain is built from TRBV4-1 and TRBJ2-3; D remains unclear. Germline V CDR1 and CDR2: MGHRA, YSYEKL. V was clipped by 1 base and J by 5 bases, with 4 bases between them. The CDR3 runs 12 residues. The CDR3 sequence is CASSQVKDTQYF. The CDR3 region has the DNA TGCGCCAGCAGCCAAGTGAAAGATACGCAGTATTTT.

The chain has TRBV7-2 and TRBJ2-1; D remains unclear. Trimming stripped 0 bases from V and 5 bases from J, with 14 bases between. CDR3 length equals 16 residues. Germline V gene data show CDR1 as SGHTA and CDR2 as FQGNSA. The CDR3 DNA reads as TGTGCCAGCAGCTTAGCCGGTCGAGTTGCAAACAATGAGCAGTTCTTC. Protein sequence: CASSLAGRVANNEQFF.

A remark on this clone: The junction shows a germline mismatch at one end, possibly a read error. The chain recombines TRBV6-1 with TRBJ2-2, with a tentative D call TRBD2 (6 bases). Germline V gene data show CDR1 as MNHNS and CDR2 as SASEGT. The CDR3 is made up of 17 amino acids. In DNA form, the CDR3 reads TGTGCCAGCAGTCAAGCCGGGGGAGCCTCCTACACCGGGGAGCTGTTTTTT. The encoded protein is CASSQAGGASYTGELFF.

The gene calls are TRBV4-3 and TRBJ2-5; possibly TRBD2 for D (5 bases). Germline CDR1 and CDR2: LGHNA and YSLEER. Trimming removed 0 bases from V and 2 bases from J, with 7 bases in between. The CDR3 contains 14 residues. CDR3 sequence reads: CASSQEWTQETQYF. CDR3 coding DNA: TGCGCCAGCAGCCAAGAGTGGACTCAAGAGACCCAGTACTTC.

The chain joins TRBV19 to TRBJ2-1, with 8 bases aligning to TRBD1. The V segment lost 5 bases and the J segment 0 bases; nucleotides outside the gene matches: 6. This CDR3 has 16 amino acids. Per germline, CDR1 LNHDA and CDR2 SQIVND (reference sequence). The CDR3 DNA is TGTGCCAGTAGTGCCCGGACAGGGAGCTCCTACAATGAGCAGTTCTTC. Its translation: CASSARTGSSYNEQFF.

A note on this clone: One junction end does not reproduce the germline sequence, and a read error may be involved. The chain is built from TRBV5-5 and TRBJ1-1; D unresolved. Germline V lookup: CDR1 SGHKS, CDR2 YYEKEE (reference sequence). This CDR3 spans 13 amino acids. CDR3 coding DNA: TGTGCCAGCAGCTTGAAGTTTAGGGCTGAGGCTTTCTTT. Its protein product is CASSLKFRAEAFF.

V is TRBV15 and J is TRBJ2-2; 9 bases map to TRBD1. The germline gives CDR1 LNHNV, CDR2 YYDKDF (reference sequence). V dropped 0 bases and J dropped 5; count of bases not matched to a gene: 4. CDR3 length: 16 amino acids. CDR3 bases: TGTGCCACCAGCAGAGAACTGGGACAGGGAACCGGGGAGCTGTTTTTT. Translated: CATSRELGQGTGELFF. Combining the CDR3 with reference TRBV15 and TRBJ2-2 gives the whole variable domain DAMVIQNPRYQVTQFGKPVTLSCSQTLNHNVMYWYQQKSSQAPKLLFHYYDKDFNNEADTPDNFQSRRPNTSFCFLDIRSPGLGDTAMYLCATSRELGQGTGELFFGEGSRLTVL.